This paragraph covers one T cell receptor beta chain sequence. Its antigen is as yet unknown. The data stem from a study of CD8 T cells in ankylosing spondylitis. Study-wide results and limits: Researchers report that disease-linked clones proved CD8+ and relatively rare in peripheral blood. Ankylosing spondylitis blood seemed to carry a telltale TCR beta motif made of under ten highly homologous variants.

The CDR3 has 17 residues. The V gene's germline CDR1 is LGHNA and CDR2 YSLEER. V was clipped by 0 bases and J by 7 bases, with 18 bases between them. TCRdb itself ran the 5' RACE reads through MiXCR, one entry per CDR3 protein. The sample carries around 770,000 distinct CDR3 sequences, under 20% recorded once. The sequenced sample was blood, either unsorted or a sorted T cell fraction (not recorded which). The source of this sequence is a male donor with ankylosing spondylitis. The chain has TRBV4-3 and TRBJ2-2, with TRBD1 as a possible D gene (6 bases). In nucleotides, the CDR3 is TGCGCCAGCAGCCAAGATGGGGCTTATAGGGGGTTCGGGGAGCTGTTTTTT. It translates to CASSQDGAYRGFGELFF.